A selection of T cell receptor beta chains follows, all from one sample in a study of blood T cells in healthy people across ages. One entry per CDR3 protein, called by TCRdb with MiXCR from the 5' RACE reads. Of hundreds of thousands of distinct CDR3 sequences in the sample, 20% to 25% were seen once. The source material was blood. These receptors were collected from an older man in good health. Each CDR3 is given with its conserved first and last residue. A D gene is named only where the DNA matches it firmly. Clone size is shown for a subset of rows, as once, few, many or a class of expanded clone.

V,size,D,J,CDR3,DNA
TRBV12-3/TRBV12-4,many,-,TRBJ2-7,CASSTSSYEQYF,TGTGCCAGCAGCACCAGCTCCTACGAGCAGTACTTC
TRBV3-1,-,TRBD1,TRBJ2-7,CASSTTTGPYEQYF,TGTGCCAGCAGCACGACGACAGGGCCCTACGAGCAGTACTTC
TRBV5-5,few,-,TRBJ2-7,CASSLAVQSSYEQYF,TGTGCCAGCAGCTTGGCCGTTCAGAGCTCCTACGAGCAGTACTTC
TRBV20-1,-,TRBD1,TRBJ1-6,CSARTGGGNSPLHF,TGCAGTGCTCGGACAGGGGGAGGTAATTCACCCCTCCACTTT
TRBV12-3/TRBV12-4,-,-,TRBJ2-1,CASRRDSTYNEQFF,TGTGCCAGCAGGCGGGACAGTACCTACAATGAGCAGTTCTTC
TRBV21-1,-,-,TRBJ2-1,CASRLLRLAKNEQFF,TGTGCCAGCCGCCTTCTGAGACTAGCGAAGAACGAGCAGTTCTTC
TRBV6-5,-,-,TRBJ2-1,CASSSGTLAYNEQFF,TGTGCCAGCAGTTCCGGGACCCTTGCCTACAATGAGCAGTTCTTC
TRBV30,few,TRBD2,TRBJ2-1,CAWKGLEDEQFF,TGTGCCTGGAAGGGACTAGAGGATGAGCAGTTCTTC
TRBV3-1,many,TRBD2,TRBJ2-3,CASSVQTSGGTDTQYF,TGTGCCAGCAGCGTACAGACTAGCGGGGGGACAGATACGCAGTATTTT
TRBV28,-,TRBD2,TRBJ2-5,CASSLERGVQETQYF,TGTGCCAGCAGTTTGGAGCGGGGGGTACAAGAGACCCAGTACTTC
TRBV20-1,few,-,TRBJ1-2,CSASWRLYTF,TGCAGTGCTAGTTGGCGGCTCTACACCTTC
TRBV25-1,few,-,TRBJ2-2,CASSEPGLIGELFF,TGTGCCAGCAGTGAACCGGGACTTATCGGGGAGCTGTTTTTT
TRBV7-2,few,-,TRBJ2-1,CASSSRQYNEQFF,TGTGCCAGCAGCTCAAGACAATACAATGAGCAGTTCTTC